Shown below are 20 T cell receptor beta chains from a single sample sequenced in a study of identical twins. TCRdb processed the 5' RACE reads anew with MiXCR; each CDR3 protein has one entry. There are approximately 1.8 million distinct CDR3 sequences in the sample; more than 30% occur only once, and 0.25% to 0.3% lies in the top ten. Sequenced material: cord blood. These receptors all come from a newborn girl in good health.

This clonotype was picked up a small number of times. J is TRBJ1-2 and V is TRBV20-1; D might be TRBD1 (6 bases). CDR1 and CDR2 (germline): DFQATT, SNEGSKA (reference sequence). The CDR3 has 15 amino acids. V lost 3 bases to trimming and J lost 6 bases, with 20 bases between them. The CDR3 protein is CSASAGASFYNGYTF. DNA of the CDR3: TGCAGTGCTAGTGCAGGGGCGAGCTTCTATAATGGCTACACCTTC.

A single count supports this clonotype. Given a much more abundant clone one base away, this may be a read error. The J gene is TRBJ2-5, the V gene TRBV12-3 or TRBV12-4; D is perhaps TRBD2 (6 bases). The DNA end lines up better with TRBJ2-1; the J call may be wrong. The CDR3 spans 16 residues. The CDR3 DNA sequence: TGTGCCAGCAGTTTAATTGGGGGGAGAGGCCAAGAGACCCAGTTCTTC. Translated: CASSLIGGRGQETQFF.

This chain connects TRBV4-2 to TRBJ1-5; perhaps TRBD1 as D (5 bases). The CDR3 spans 15 residues. Trimming shortened V by 1 base and J by 5 bases, and 12 bases separated the two germline ends. Germline loops: CDR1 LGHNA, CDR2 YNFKEQ. The CDR3 nucleotides are TGTGCCAGCAGCCAAGGCCTCCAGGGCTATCAGCCCCAGCATTTT. Translation gives CASSQGLQGYQPQHF.

The chain couples TRBV25-1 to TRBJ1-2; no clear D. Trimming removed 0 bases from V and 8 bases from J, with 13 bases in between. CDR3 size: 14 residues. Germline lookup yields CDR1 MGHDK and CDR2 SYGVNS. CDR3 protein: CASSEYRGRGGYTF. The CDR3 bases are TGTGCCAGCAGTGAATATCGAGGGCGCGGGGGCTACACCTTC.

V is TRBV12-3 or TRBV12-4 and J is TRBJ2-4, with 9 bases lining up with TRBD1. V shed 6 bases and J 0 bases; nucleotides not matched to a gene: 12. The CDR3 has 18 residues. DNA of the CDR3: TGTGCCAGCAGCCCCGGGACAGGGTCCAAATTAGCCAAAAACATTCAGTACTTC. The encoded protein is CASSPGTGSKLAKNIQYF.

J is TRBJ2-5 and V is TRBV5-1; D assignment may be TRBD1 or TRBD2 (5 bases each). CDR1 is SGHRS, CDR2 YFSETQ, per germline. The CDR3 contains 16 residues. V shed 4 bases and J shed 5 bases, with 21 bases lying between them. Here the CDR3 reads CASSLARNSGAETQYF. CDR3 DNA sequence: TGCGCCAGCAGCCTCGCGAGGAATTCCGGGGCGGAGACCCAGTACTTC.

Regarding this clonotype: At one boundary the junction diverges from the germline segment, which might be a read error. The chain carries TRBV3-1 and TRBJ2-1; the D gene is possibly TRBD1 (6 bases). CDR3 length: 15 residues. The germline gives CDR1 LGHDT, CDR2 YNNKEL (reference sequence). The CDR3: CASSQEGVLYNEQFF. The CDR3 region has the DNA TGTGCCAGTAGCCAAGAGGGGGTCCTCTACAATGAGCAGTTCTTC.

The V and J genes are TRBV6-5 and TRBJ2-1; D is tentatively TRBD1 or TRBD2 (6 bases each). CDR3 length: 16 residues. V gave up 2 bases and J gave up 7 bases, with 18 bases separating them. In germline, CDR1 is MNHEY, CDR2 SVGAGI. CDR3 in DNA: TGTGCCAGCAGTTACGAGGGGGGAGTGGATTCGAATGAGCAGTTCTTC. Protein product: CASSYEGGVDSNEQFF.

This clonotype was recorded a few times. The chain carries TRBV29-1 and TRBJ2-2, with 8 bases that match TRBD1. CDR1 and CDR2 from the germline V gene are SQVTM and ANQGSEA. The CDR3 runs 16 residues. With 3 bases clipped from V and 4 bases from J, the junction kept 10 bases outside the gene matches. CDR3 sequence reads: CSVEPLDRAGTGELFF. Here the CDR3 DNA reads TGCAGCGTTGAGCCCCTGGACAGGGCGGGCACCGGGGAGCTGTTTTTT.

The rearrangement links TRBV27 to TRBJ2-1, with 15 bases identical to TRBD2. This CDR3 has 22 amino acids. Germline V lookup: CDR1 MNHEY, CDR2 SMNVEV (reference sequence). V shed 6 bases, J shed 1 base, and the junction held 19 bases outside the gene matches. This CDR3 is CASRQSPRVGTSGRLSYNEQFF. The CDR3 region has the DNA TGTGCCAGCAGGCAGTCCCCTAGGGTGGGGACTAGCGGGAGGTTGTCCTACAATGAGCAGTTCTTC.

This clonotype was counted at least ten times. In nucleotides, the CDR3 is TGTGCCAGCAGTTACTCGGCTCTAGCGGCATCCTACGAGCAGTACTTC. It translates to CASSYSALAASYEQYF. This sequence joins TRBV6-5 and TRBJ2-7; 7 positions match TRBD2. The CDR3 length is 16 residues. J lost 1 base, V lost 0 bases, and 6 bases had no gene match. Germline V gene data show CDR1 as MNHEY and CDR2 as SVGAGI.

The chain is built from TRBV6-1 and TRBJ1-6; D remains unclear. This CDR3 spans 15 amino acids. Per the germline V gene, CDR1 is MNHNS and CDR2 is SASEGT. Trimming took off 5 bases at V and 3 bases at J, with 11 bases between the two ends. CDR3 in amino acids: CASSKTSRYNSPLHF. Written as DNA, the CDR3 is TGTGCCAGCAGTAAGACATCCCGCTATAATTCACCCCTCCACTTT.

CDR3 region: CASSEGTRRRETQYF. The CDR3, as DNA: TGTGCCAGCAGTGAGGGGACTAGGAGGAGAGAGACCCAGTACTTC. The chain employs TRBV25-1 and TRBJ2-5, with 8 bases that match TRBD2. CDR1 and CDR2 (germline): MGHDK, SYGVNS. V shed 3 bases, J shed 4 bases, and the junction held 7 bases outside the gene matches. The CDR3 runs to 15 residues.

CDR3: CATSDGTGETEKLFF. The CDR3 nucleotides read TGTGCCACCAGTGATGGGACAGGGGAAACCGAAAAACTGTTTTTT. The chain links TRBV24-1 to TRBJ1-4, with TRBD1 identical over 10 bases. V gave up 3 bases and J gave up 8 bases; unmatched junction bases: 5. CDR3 length equals 15 residues. Germline V lookup: CDR1 KGHDR, CDR2 SFDVKD.

The table lists this clonotype with a few counts. V is TRBV2 and J is TRBJ2-7; the D gene is possibly TRBD1 (6 bases). Germline CDR1 is SNHLY and CDR2 is FYNNEI. The CDR3 runs 14 residues. V shed 5 bases and J shed 4 bases, with 15 bases lying between them. The CDR3, as DNA: TGTGCCAGCAGTACCGGACAGTTAAGGTACGAGCAGTACTTC. Translating gives CASSTGQLRYEQYF.

This chain connects TRBV5-1 to TRBJ2-5; 7 bases are shared with TRBD1. Germline V gene lookup returns CDR1 SGHRS and CDR2 YFSETQ. The CDR3 is 15 amino acids. V gave up 4 bases and J gave up 1 base; unmatched junction bases: 7. CDR3 nucleotide sequence: TGCGCCAGCAGCAACCACAGGGGCCTCCAAGAGACCCAGTACTTC. Protein sequence: CASSNHRGLQETQYF.

This clonotype was seen repeatedly, ten times or more. This chain joins TRBV12-5 and TRBJ2-5, with TRBD1 identical over 7 bases. Germline V gene data show CDR1 as LGHNT and CDR2 as FRNRAP. The CDR3 has 16 residues. With 2 bases clipped from V and 4 bases from J, the junction kept 10 bases outside the gene matches. The CDR3, as DNA: TGTGCTAGTGGTTTGCTGTTCGGGGCAGGGGGAGAGACCCAGTACTTC. This encodes CASGLLFGAGGETQYF.

The CDR3 DNA sequence: TGTGCCAGCAGTGAAGAGGGCGGCTCCTACGAGCAGTACTTC. Translation gives CASSEEGGSYEQYF. This rearrangement joins TRBV6-1 to TRBJ2-7; no firm D call. CDR1 and CDR2 from the germline V gene are MNHNS and SASEGT. The CDR3 has 14 amino acids. V dropped 1 base and J dropped 0 bases, with 7 bases sitting between them.

This clonotype was detected only a few times. The chain carries TRBV10-3 and TRBJ2-7; 12 bases align to TRBD2. The CDR3 contains 17 residues. CDR1 ENHRY and CDR2 SYGVKD come from the germline V gene. V shed 3 bases and J 7 bases; nucleotides not matched to a gene: 13. CDR3 loop: CAISDWASGGAKDEQYF. The DNA for the CDR3 is TGTGCCATCAGTGATTGGGCTAGCGGGGGGGCCAAGGATGAGCAGTACTTC.

This sequence joins TRBV11-2 and TRBJ2-1, with 15 bases lining up with TRBD2. Germline CDR1 SGHAT, CDR2 FQNNGV. The CDR3 length is 16 residues. After removal of 5 bases from V and 8 bases from J, the junction contained 7 bases not matched to a gene. CDR3 sequence reads: CASSQGLAGGPYEQFF. In DNA, the CDR3 is TGTGCCAGCAGCCAAGGACTAGCGGGGGGGCCTTATGAGCAGTTCTTC.